The 7 T cell receptor beta chains below were found in one sample sequenced in a study of T-cell memory formation after mild COVID-19. TCRdb reanalysed the 5' RACE reads using MiXCR and keeps one entry per CDR3 protein. Here the sample spans fewer than 250,000 distinct CDR3 sequences, 8% to 11% being singletons. Material: PBMCs or a T cell subset sorted from them (not recorded which). Every receptor here comes from a man younger than 35 who had mild COVID-19 (a few samples of this study predate the infection). Cell type and time point are not known.

A few counts support this clonotype. The chain joins TRBV5-4 to TRBJ2-1; 7 bases match TRBD1. The CDR3 covers 15 residues. Germline lookup yields CDR1 SGHNT and CDR2 YYREEE (reference sequence). J lost 7 bases, V lost 4 bases, and 11 bases had no gene match. CDR3 in amino acids: CASSPVPTGQNEQFF. DNA of the CDR3: TGTGCCAGCAGCCCGGTCCCGACAGGGCAGAATGAGCAGTTCTTC. Supplemented by reference TRBV5-4 and TRBJ2-1, the full variable domain reads ETGVTQSPTHLIKTRGQQVTLRCSSQSGHNTVSWYQQALGQGPQFIFQYYREEENGRGNFPPRFSGLQFPNYSSELNVNALELDDSALYLCASSPVPTGQNEQFFGPGTRLTVL.

This clonotype showed up just a few times. The chain joins TRBV15 to TRBJ2-3, with D tentatively TRBD2 (7 bases). In germline, CDR1 is LNHNV, CDR2 YYDKDF (reference sequence). With 5 bases removed from V and 9 bases from J, the gap between germline ends came to 21 bases. CDR3 length: 15 residues. The DNA of the CDR3 is TGTGCCACCAGCGAGGGGACACGCTGGGGGGGGACGCAGTATTTT. Amino acid sequence: CATSEGTRWGGTQYF.

The chain uses TRBV7-2 and TRBJ2-5; 10 bases agree with TRBD1. This CDR3 comprises 21 residues. The trim removed 4 bases at V and 5 bases at J, leaving 25 bases unmatched. Per germline, CDR1 SGHTA and CDR2 FQGNSA. The CDR3 nucleotides are TGTGCCAGCAGCTCCGTTGCCGGGACAGGGGTTCCGGGGGGGCTTGGGGAGACCCAGTACTTC. Its protein is CASSSVAGTGVPGGLGETQYF.

Comment on this clonotype: An end of the junction differs from the germline gene, which may be a read error. This sequence joins TRBV2 and TRBJ2-5; TRBD1 aligns across 7 bases. CDR3 size: 15 residues. Germline-derived CDR1 and CDR2 are SNHLY and FYNNEI. Here the CDR3 DNA reads TGTGCCAGCAGTCGCGAATCCGGGACAGAAGAGGCCCAGTACTTC. Translated: CASSRESGTEEAQYF.

The table lists this clonotype with a few counts. This sequence joins TRBV7-2 and TRBJ1-2, with 7 bases aligning to TRBD1. This CDR3 region has 15 residues. Trimming cost V 5 bases and J 6 bases; bases outside gene matches: 12. The V gene's germline CDR1 is SGHTA and CDR2 FQGNSA. This chain's CDR3 is CASSLQRGTVNGYTF. The DNA of the CDR3 is TGTGCCAGCAGCCTACAGCGAGGGACAGTAAATGGCTACACCTTC.

This clonotype was observed a handful of times. The V call is TRBV4-2, the J call TRBJ2-2, with D hard to call. V shed 0 bases and J shed 4 bases, with 6 bases lying between them. The V gene's germline CDR1 is LGHNA and CDR2 YNFKEQ. The CDR3 extends over 14 amino acids. The CDR3: CASSQDRLTGELFF. The CDR3 DNA is TGTGCCAGCAGCCAAGATAGGCTCACCGGGGAGCTGTTTTTT.

The chain joins TRBV11-3 to TRBJ2-3; 9 bases match TRBD1. CDR3 length: 16 residues. Germline-derived CDR1 and CDR2 are SGHNT and YENEEA. With 2 bases clipped from V and 1 base from J, the junction kept 4 bases outside the gene matches. The CDR3 here is CASSLTGGGGTDTQYF. The CDR3 bases are TGTGCCAGCAGCTTAACAGGGGGCGGCGGCACAGATACGCAGTATTTT.